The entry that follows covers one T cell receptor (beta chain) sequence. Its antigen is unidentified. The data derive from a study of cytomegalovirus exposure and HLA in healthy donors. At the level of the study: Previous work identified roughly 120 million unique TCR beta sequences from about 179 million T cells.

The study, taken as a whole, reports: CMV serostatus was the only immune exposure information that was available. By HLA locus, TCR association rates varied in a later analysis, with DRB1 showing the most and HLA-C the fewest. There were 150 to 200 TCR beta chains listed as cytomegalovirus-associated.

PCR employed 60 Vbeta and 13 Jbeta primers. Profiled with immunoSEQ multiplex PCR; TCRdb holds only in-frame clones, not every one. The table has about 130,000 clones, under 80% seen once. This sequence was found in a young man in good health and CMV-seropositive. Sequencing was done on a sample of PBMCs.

The CDR3 DNA is TGTGCCAGTACAAGCAGGGGGACGAATGAAAAACTGTTTTTT. Its protein product is CASTSRGTNEKLFF. The chain has TRBV7-9 and TRBJ1-4; the match to TRBD1 covers 7 bases. The CDR3 runs to 14 residues. V lost 9 bases, J lost 5 bases, and 9 bases stayed unmatched. Germline assignment: CDR1 SEHNR and CDR2 FQNEAQ (reference sequence). Full variable domain (outside the CDR3, taken from reference TRBV7-9 and TRBJ1-4): DTGVSQNPRHKITKRGQNVTFRCDPISEHNRLYWYRQTLGQGPEFLTYFQNEAQLEKSRLLSDRFSAERPKGSFSTLEIQRTEQGDSAMYLCASTSRGTNEKLFFGSGTQLSVL.